A single sample gave rise to the 32 T cell receptor beta chains below, sequenced in a study of OX40 agonist ivuxolimab in advanced cancers. Sequenced by immunoSEQ multiplex PCR; TCRdb stores in-frame clones only, minus some. The sample lists over 35,000 clones; 75% to 90% were seen once. Sequenced material: CD4+ or CD8+ T cells sorted from blood, taken in a trial of the OX40 agonist ivuxolimab. Receptors were obtained from an adult with an advanced solid tumor such as melanoma, head and neck, liver or kidney cancer.

The chain couples TRBV9 to TRBJ2-7; D is unresolved. The CDR3 has 13 amino acids. The V gene's germline CDR1 is SGDLS and CDR2 YYNGEE. V was shortened by 3 bases and J by 5 bases, with 12 bases between the two germline ends. In DNA form, the CDR3 reads TGTGCCAGCAGCGCCCAGTCTGGAAACGAGCAGTACTTC. Its translation is CASSAQSGNEQYF. Together with reference TRBV9 and TRBJ2-7, the CDR3 gives the full variable domain: DSGVTQTPKHLITATGQRVTLRCSPRSGDLSVYWYQQSLDQGLQFLIQYYNGEERAKGNILERFSAQQFPDLHSELNLSSLELGDSALYFCASSAQSGNEQYFGPGTRLTVT.

The chain links TRBV11-3 to TRBJ2-3; TRBD2 aligns across 15 bases. V lost 1 base, J lost 2 bases, and 10 bases stayed unmatched. The CDR3 totals 20 residues. The germline gives CDR1 SGHNT, CDR2 YENEEA. CDR3 DNA: TGTGCCAGCAGCTTAGGGCGATGGACTAGCGGGGGGGTTACCACAGATACGCAGTATTTT. This sequence encodes CASSLGRWTSGGVTTDTQYF.

The chain has TRBV2 and TRBJ1-2; possibly TRBD1 for D (6 bases). V lost 5 bases and J lost 6, with 19 bases in between. CDR1 is SNHLY, CDR2 FYNNEI, per germline. There are 15 residues in the CDR3. CDR3 loop: CASSPRRGSADGYTF. CDR3 in DNA: TGTGCCAGCAGTCCACGGAGGGGGTCGGCGGATGGCTACACCTTC.

This clone occurred a few times. The CDR3 loop is CASSTTGVGEKLFF. The CDR3 DNA reads TGTGCCAGCAGCACGACAGGGGTGGGTGAAAAACTGTTTTTT. This rearrangement joins TRBV9 to TRBJ1-4, with 8 bases matching TRBD1. The germline CDR1 and CDR2 sequences are SGDLS and YYNGEE. This CDR3 spans 14 amino acids. Trimming at V came to 4 bases and at J to 7 bases, leaving 6 bases not matched to a gene.

In its sample, this clone was seen once. This chain links TRBV7-2 with TRBJ2-3, with no clear D. The V and J ends lost 1 base and 0 bases respectively, with 5 bases between them. This CDR3 comprises 14 residues. The germline V gene encodes CDR1 SGHTA and CDR2 FQGNSA. The CDR3 region has the DNA TGTGCCAGCAGCTTAGAGTTCAGCACAGATACGCAGTATTTT. As protein: CASSLEFSTDTQYF.

This chain joins TRBV18 and TRBJ2-7, with TRBD1 as a possible D gene (6 bases). Trimming cost V 0 bases and J 3 bases, with 9 bases left between them. CDR1 KGHSH and CDR2 LQKENI come from the germline V gene. The CDR3 consists of 14 residues. CDR3 DNA sequence: TGTGCCAGCTCACCACCCGGGACAAGCTACGAGCAGTACTTC. It yields the protein CASSPPGTSYEQYF.

This clone was observed a few times. The rearrangement links TRBV14 to TRBJ1-1; perhaps TRBD1 as D (6 bases). CDR3 length equals 16 residues. Germline assignment: CDR1 SGHDN and CDR2 FVKESK. V gave up 0 bases and J gave up 4 bases, with 15 bases separating them. The CDR3 nucleotides are TGTGCCAGCAGCCAAGATCAGGGGCAGTGGATCACTGAAGCTTTCTTT. This encodes CASSQDQGQWITEAFF. The complete variable domain, with remaining parts taken from reference TRBV14 and TRBJ1-1, reads EAGVTQFPSHSVIEKGQTVTLRCDPISGHDNLYWYRRVMGKEIKFLLHFVKESKQDESGMPNNRFLAERTGGTYSTLKVQPAELEDSGVYFCASSQDQGQWITEAFFGQGTRLTVV.

This chain links TRBV2 with TRBJ1-5, with D possibly being TRBD1 (6 bases). Trimming pared 3 bases from V and 3 bases from J, leaving 12 bases between. CDR1 is SNHLY and CDR2 is FYNNEI in the germline V gene. The CDR3 contains 15 residues. CDR3 coding DNA: TGTGCCAGCAGTGAGGGGGGGGCCCTCAATCAGCCCCAGCATTTT. Translated, it gives CASSEGGALNQPQHF.

The J gene is TRBJ2-6, the V gene TRBV18; the match to TRBD1 covers 7 bases. Germline loops: CDR1 KGHSH, CDR2 LQKENI. Trimming cost V 3 bases and J 0 bases; bases outside gene matches: 11. The CDR3 contains 19 residues. Here the CDR3 DNA reads TGTGCCAGCTCACCTGCCCCGACAGGGTTTTTCTCTGGGGCCAACGTCCTGACTTTC. Translating it yields CASSPAPTGFFSGANVLTF.

This sequence joins TRBV2 and TRBJ1-2, with TRBD1 matching over 8 bases. Per germline, CDR1 SNHLY and CDR2 FYNNEI. The ends lost 6 bases at V and 12 bases at J; junction bases unmatched: 12. This CDR3 comprises 13 residues. The CDR3 sequence is CASRGGAGGLDTF. CDR3 nucleotides: TGTGCCAGCAGGGGAGGGGCAGGGGGCTTAGACACCTTC.

The rearrangement links TRBV9 to TRBJ2-1; 7 bases align to TRBD2. The germline V gene has CDR1 SGDLS and CDR2 YYNGEE. The CDR3 runs 16 residues. Unmatched junction bases numbered 13, after V lost 4 bases and J lost 6 bases. For the CDR3, the DNA is TGTGCCAGCAGCCCCCGATTTAGTGGGGGGGTCAATGAGCAGTTCTTC. Encoded protein: CASSPRFSGGVNEQFF. Using reference TRBV9 and TRBJ2-1 for the parts outside the CDR3, the full variable domain is DSGVTQTPKHLITATGQRVTLRCSPRSGDLSVYWYQQSLDQGLQFLIQYYNGEERAKGNILERFSAQQFPDLHSELNLSSLELGDSALYFCASSPRFSGGVNEQFFGPGTRLTVL.

The V and J genes are TRBV29-1 and TRBJ1-1; D gene ambiguous. CDR1 and CDR2 (germline): SQVTM, ANQGSEA. CDR3 size: 13 residues. V was cut by 7 bases and J by 2 bases, with 14 bases left in between. CDR3: CSADEQENTEAFF. For the CDR3, the DNA is TGCAGCGCCGACGAGCAGGAAAACACTGAAGCTTTCTTT.

This rearrangement joins TRBV18 to TRBJ1-5; no firm D call. Looked up from germline, CDR1 is KGHSH and CDR2 is LQKENI. The CDR3 sequence is 13 residues long. V was pared by 3 bases and J by 6 bases, with 9 bases between. The chain's CDR3 is CASSPEEGQPQHF. The CDR3 DNA is TGTGCCAGCTCACCCGAAGAGGGTCAGCCCCAGCATTTT. Full variable domain (missing parts from reference TRBV18 and TRBJ1-5): NAGVMQNPRHLVRRRGQEARLRCSPMKGHSHVYWYRQLPEEGLKFMVYLQKENIIDESGMPKERFSAEFPKEGPSILRIQQVVRGDSAAYFCASSPEEGQPQHFGDGTRLSIL.

The gene calls are TRBV2 and TRBJ2-3; possibly TRBD1 or TRBD2 for D (5 bases each). The CDR3 runs to 15 residues. Trimming took off 2 bases at V and 0 bases at J, with 9 bases between the two ends. Germline V gene sequence: CDR1 SNHLY, CDR2 FYNNEI. CDR3 coding DNA: TGTGCCAGCAGTGAAAGGTGGGGGAGCACAGATACGCAGTATTTT. Amino acid sequence: CASSERWGSTDTQYF.

The gene calls are TRBV28 and TRBJ2-7; 8 bases match TRBD1. Germline V gene data show CDR1 as MDHEN and CDR2 as SYDVKM. The CDR3 sequence is 14 residues long. Trimming took 3 bases from V and 3 from J; bases not matched to a gene: 4. In DNA form, the CDR3 reads TGTGCCAGCAGTTTTGACAGGGGTCTCTACGAGCAGTACTTC. It yields the protein CASSFDRGLYEQYF. Full variable domain (outside the CDR3, taken from reference TRBV28 and TRBJ2-7): DVKVTQSSRYLVKRTGEKVFLECVQDMDHENMFWYRQDPGLGLRLIYFSYDVKMKEKGDIPEGYSVSREKKERFSLILESASTNQTSMYLCASSFDRGLYEQYFGPGTRLTVT.

This chain connects TRBV12-2 to TRBJ2-4. TRBV12-2 constitutes a pseudogene. The CDR3 is 16 residues long. The CDR3 region has the DNA TGTGCAAGTCGCCGCGGGACACAAGACGCCAAAAACATTCAGTACTTC. It codes for CASRRGTQDAKNIQYF.

The chain uses TRBV4-3 and TRBJ1-1, with D unclear. This CDR3 comprises 14 residues. V was shortened by 0 bases and J by 1 base, with 6 bases between the two germline ends. Germline V gene data show CDR1 as LGHNA and CDR2 as YSLEER. CDR3 amino acids: CASSQEAANTEAFF. CDR3 coding DNA: TGCGCCAGCAGCCAAGAGGCGGCGAACACTGAAGCTTTCTTT.

The chain couples TRBV9 to TRBJ1-3; no reliable D call. Per the germline V gene, CDR1 is SGDLS and CDR2 is YYNGEE. Trimming pared 0 bases from V and 2 bases from J, leaving 6 bases between. The CDR3 runs 14 residues. CDR3: CASSVGAAGNTIYF. CDR3 in DNA: TGTGCCAGCAGCGTAGGGGCGGCTGGAAACACCATATATTTT.

The genes are TRBV29-1 and TRBJ1-5; D is perhaps TRBD1 (5 bases). CDR3 size: 13 residues. CDR1 is SQVTM, CDR2 ANQGSEA, per germline. Trimming cost V 4 bases and J 3 bases, with 10 bases left between them. The CDR3 DNA reads as TGCAGCGTTGGGCACAGGTACAATCAGCCCCAGCATTTT. The encoded protein is CSVGHRYNQPQHF.

This clone is a singleton in its sample. This chain joins TRBV5-8 and TRBJ2-7; the D gene is possibly TRBD1 (6 bases). Germline CDR1 is SGHTS and CDR2 is YDEGEE. The CDR3 consists of 16 residues. V lost 0 bases and J lost 0, with 13 bases in between. Written as DNA, the CDR3 is TGTGCCAGCAGCTTGGGTGGGGGCCACCCCTCCTACGAGCAGTACTTC. As protein: CASSLGGGHPSYEQYF. The full variable domain, its missing parts supplied by reference TRBV5-8 and TRBJ2-7, is EAGVTQSPTHLIKTRGQQATLRCSPISGHTSVYWYQQALGLGLQFLLWYDEGEERNRGNFPPRFSGRQFPNYSSELNVNALELEDSALYLCASSLGGGHPSYEQYFGPGTRLTVT.

The chain is built from TRBV7-9 and TRBJ1-6; D may be TRBD1 (5 bases). The CDR3 sequence is 15 residues long. Trimming left V 7 bases short and J 4 bases short, with 14 bases between. Germline assignment: CDR1 SEHNR and CDR2 FQNEAQ (reference sequence). The CDR3 nucleotides are TGTGCCAGCACCCGGGGCCAGTCTTATAATTCACCCCTCCACTTT. Protein: CASTRGQSYNSPLHF. Combining the CDR3 with reference TRBV7-9 and TRBJ1-6 gives the whole variable domain DTGVSQNPRHKITKRGQNVTFRCDPISEHNRLYWYRQTLGQGPEFLTYFQNEAQLEKSRLLSDRFSAERPKGSFSTLEIQRTEQGDSAMYLCASTRGQSYNSPLHFGNGTRLTVT.

V gene TRBV18 combines with J gene TRBJ1-6; 9 nucleotides agree with TRBD1. The J segment lost 10 bases and the V segment lost 6 bases, leaving 7 bases of the junction unmatched. This CDR3 has 14 amino acids. Germline assignment: CDR1 KGHSH and CDR2 LQKENI. In DNA form, the CDR3 reads TGTGCCAGCTCCTCCGGGACAGGGAACTCACCCCTCCACTTT. It specifies CASSSGTGNSPLHF.

The J gene is TRBJ1-2, the V gene TRBV9, with a weak D call TRBD1 (5 bases). CDR1 SGDLS and CDR2 YYNGEE come from the germline V gene. The CDR3 spans 15 residues. Trimming took 3 bases from V and 3 from J, leaving 15 bases between them. CDR3: CASSAGEVWDYGYTF. In nucleotides, the CDR3 is TGTGCCAGCAGCGCGGGGGAGGTCTGGGACTATGGCTACACCTTC.

J is TRBJ2-4 and V is TRBV18, with D hard to call. The germline gives CDR1 KGHSH, CDR2 LQKENI. This CDR3 spans 15 amino acids. V was pared by 3 bases and J by 4 bases, with 13 bases between. The CDR3 nucleotides read TGTGCCAGCTCACCCACAGATCGAGGAAAAAACATTCAGTACTTC. As protein: CASSPTDRGKNIQYF.

This chain uses TRBV5-6 with TRBJ1-3, with TRBD1 matching over 8 bases. The trim removed 1 base at V and 6 bases at J, leaving 6 bases unmatched. CDR1 is SGHDT and CDR2 is YYEEEE in the germline V gene. The CDR3 length is 15 residues. Here the CDR3 reads CASSLSDRALNTIYF. The DNA for the CDR3 is TGTGCCAGCAGCTTGTCGGACAGGGCTTTAAACACCATATATTTT.

The chain is built from TRBV11-2 and TRBJ1-6; a possible D gene is TRBD1 (5 bases). The germline V gene has CDR1 SGHAT and CDR2 FQNNGV. The CDR3 contains 15 residues. The V end lost 2 bases, the J end lost 7 bases, and 12 bases lay between the germline ends. The CDR3 nucleotides are TGTGCCAGCAGCTTACGGGGCCCTGGGAATTCACCCCTCCACTTT. It specifies CASSLRGPGNSPLHF.

The CDR3 loop is CASSLSGGAGSEQFF. The CDR3 DNA reads as TGTGCCAGCAGCTTAAGCGGGGGGGCCGGTTCTGAGCAGTTCTTC. The chain employs TRBV7-8 and TRBJ2-1; 10 bases align to TRBD2. Trimming took 2 bases from V and 9 from J; bases not matched to a gene: 7. The CDR3 has 15 amino acids. Germline CDR1 and CDR2: SGHVS and FQNEAQ. Full variable domain (rest looked up from reference TRBV7-8 and TRBJ2-1): GAGVSQSPRYKVAKRGQDVALRCDPISGHVSLFWYQQALGQGPEFLTYFQNEAQLDKSGLPSDRFFAERPEGSVSTLKIQRTQQEDSAVYLCASSLSGGAGSEQFFGPGTRLTVL.

This sequence joins TRBV6-5 and TRBJ1-2, with a weak D call TRBD1 (6 bases). Germline values: CDR1 MNHEY, CDR2 SVGAGI. Trimming left V 7 bases short and J 8 bases short, with 17 bases between. This CDR3 contains 13 residues. The CDR3 DNA reads as TGTGCCAGCACCCGGGACAACCTCGGCGGCTACACCTTC. Protein product: CASTRDNLGGYTF.

The chain recombines TRBV7-2 with TRBJ1-1; TRBD1 is a possible D gene (5 bases). Looked up from germline, CDR1 is SGHTA and CDR2 is FQGNSA. Trimming removed 5 bases at V and 4 bases at J, with 11 bases between. The length of the CDR3 is 13 residues. CDR3: CASSPNTGTEAFF. The CDR3 DNA is TGTGCCAGCAGCCCCAATACAGGCACTGAAGCTTTCTTT.

The chain combines TRBV21-1 with TRBJ1-1. TRBV21-1 is flagged as a pseudogene. The CDR3 extends over 12 amino acids. In nucleotides, the CDR3 is TGTGCCAGCAGAAAATCGGGCCTCGAAGCTTTCTTT. Translation: CASRKSGLEAFF.

This chain links TRBV2 with TRBJ1-4, with no clear D. The CDR3 is made up of 13 amino acids. CDR1 and CDR2 (germline): SNHLY, FYNNEI. The V gene lost 3 bases and the J gene lost 5 bases, with 7 bases spanning the gap. The CDR3 nucleotides are TGTGCCAGCAGTGACAGCTTAAATGAAAAACTGTTTTTT. Its translation: CASSDSLNEKLFF.

The rearrangement joins TRBV6-6 to TRBJ1-4, with 10 bases lining up with TRBD1. V shed 2 bases, J shed 8 bases, and the junction held 5 bases outside the gene matches. The CDR3 extends over 15 amino acids. CDR1 is MNHNY, CDR2 SVGAGI, per germline (reference sequence). CDR3 in DNA: TGTGCCAGCAGTTACCCGGACAGGGGGGAGGAAAAACTGTTTTTT. Residues: CASSYPDRGEEKLFF.